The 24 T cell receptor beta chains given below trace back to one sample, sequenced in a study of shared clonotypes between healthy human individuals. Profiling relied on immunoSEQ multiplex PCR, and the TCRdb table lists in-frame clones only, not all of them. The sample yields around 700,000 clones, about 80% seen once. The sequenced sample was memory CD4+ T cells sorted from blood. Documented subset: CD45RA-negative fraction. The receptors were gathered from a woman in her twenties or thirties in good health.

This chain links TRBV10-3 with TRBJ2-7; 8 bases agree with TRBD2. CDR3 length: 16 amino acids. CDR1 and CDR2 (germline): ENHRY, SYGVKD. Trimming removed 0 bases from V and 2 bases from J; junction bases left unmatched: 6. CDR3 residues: CAISESRAGEPYEQYF. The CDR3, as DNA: TGTGCCATCAGTGAGTCAAGAGCGGGAGAGCCCTACGAGCAGTACTTC.

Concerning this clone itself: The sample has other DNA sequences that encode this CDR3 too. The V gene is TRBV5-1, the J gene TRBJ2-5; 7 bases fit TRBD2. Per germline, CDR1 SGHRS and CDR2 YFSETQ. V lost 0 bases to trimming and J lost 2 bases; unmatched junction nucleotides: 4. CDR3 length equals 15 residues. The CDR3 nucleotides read TGCGCCAGCAGCTTGGTCCTAGCGGATCAAGAGACCCAGTACTTC. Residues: CASSLVLADQETQYF.

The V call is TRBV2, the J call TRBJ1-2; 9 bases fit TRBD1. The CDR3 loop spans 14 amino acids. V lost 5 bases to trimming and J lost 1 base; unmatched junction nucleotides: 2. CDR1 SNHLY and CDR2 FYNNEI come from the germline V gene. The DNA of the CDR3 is TGTGCCAGCAGTCCGGGACAGGGTAACTATGGCTACACCTTC. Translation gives CASSPGQGNYGYTF.

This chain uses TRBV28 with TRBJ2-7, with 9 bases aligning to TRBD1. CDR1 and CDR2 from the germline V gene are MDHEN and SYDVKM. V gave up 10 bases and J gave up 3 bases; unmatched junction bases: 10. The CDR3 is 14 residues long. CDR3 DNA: TGTGCCATCAGACAGGGGGGGACCATCTACGAGCAGTACTTC. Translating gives CAIRQGGTIYEQYF.

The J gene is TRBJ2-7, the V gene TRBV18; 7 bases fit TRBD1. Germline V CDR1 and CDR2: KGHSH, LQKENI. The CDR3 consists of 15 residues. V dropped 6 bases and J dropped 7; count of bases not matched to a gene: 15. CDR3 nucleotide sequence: TGTGCCAGCTCGATCGAGGACAGGTGGGAGTCGGAGCAGTACTTC. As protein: CASSIEDRWESEQYF.

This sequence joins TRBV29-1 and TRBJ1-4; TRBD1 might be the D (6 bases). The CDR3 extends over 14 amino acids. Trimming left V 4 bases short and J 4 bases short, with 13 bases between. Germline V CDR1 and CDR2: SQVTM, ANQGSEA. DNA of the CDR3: TGCAGCGTTGGCCAGGGAGGGGGTAATGAAAAACTGTTTTTT. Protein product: CSVGQGGGNEKLFF.

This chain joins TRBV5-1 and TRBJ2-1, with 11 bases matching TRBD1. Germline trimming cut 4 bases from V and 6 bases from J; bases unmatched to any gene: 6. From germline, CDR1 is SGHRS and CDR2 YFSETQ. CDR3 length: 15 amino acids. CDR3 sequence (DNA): TGCGCCAGCAGCGTGGACAGGGGGCTGGTCAATGAGCAGTTCTTC. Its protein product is CASSVDRGLVNEQFF.

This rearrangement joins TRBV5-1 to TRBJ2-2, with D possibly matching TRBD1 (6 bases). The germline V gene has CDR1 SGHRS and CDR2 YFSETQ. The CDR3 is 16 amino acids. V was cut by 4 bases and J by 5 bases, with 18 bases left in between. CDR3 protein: CASSKNRDALTGELFF. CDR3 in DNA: TGCGCCAGCAGCAAAAACAGGGACGCCTTAACCGGGGAGCTGTTTTTT.

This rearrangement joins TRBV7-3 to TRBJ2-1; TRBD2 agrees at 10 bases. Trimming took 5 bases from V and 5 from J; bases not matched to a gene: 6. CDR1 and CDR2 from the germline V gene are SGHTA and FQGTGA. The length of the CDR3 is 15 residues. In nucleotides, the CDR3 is TGTGCCAGCAGCCGAGGACTAGCGGAAAACAATGAGCAGTTCTTC. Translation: CASSRGLAENNEQFF.

This CDR3 reads CASTRQGEVLGATF. DNA of the CDR3: TGTGCCAGCACCCGACAGGGTGAGGTTCTAGGGGCCACCTTC. The chain joins TRBV2 to TRBJ1-2; 7 bases match TRBD1. Trimming took 7 bases from V and 13 from J; bases not matched to a gene: 18. This CDR3 comprises 14 residues. Germline loops: CDR1 SNHLY, CDR2 FYNNEI.

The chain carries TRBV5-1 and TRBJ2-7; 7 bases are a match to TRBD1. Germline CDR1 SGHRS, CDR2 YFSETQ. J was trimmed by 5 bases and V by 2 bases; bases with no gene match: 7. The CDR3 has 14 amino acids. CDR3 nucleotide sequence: TGCGCCAGCAGCTTCGGAACAGGGGTCAACGAGCAGTACTTC. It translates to CASSFGTGVNEQYF.

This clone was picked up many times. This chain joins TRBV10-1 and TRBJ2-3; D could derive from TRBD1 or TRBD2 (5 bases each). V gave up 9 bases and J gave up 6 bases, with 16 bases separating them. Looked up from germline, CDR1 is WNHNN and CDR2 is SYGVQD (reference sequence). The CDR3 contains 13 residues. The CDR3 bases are TGCGCCAGTACGAGAGGGGTTGCGGATACGCAGTATTTT. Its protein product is CASTRGVADTQYF.

CDR3 loop: CASRDRGTYNEQFF. The CDR3 bases are TGTGCCAGCAGGGACAGGGGTACCTACAATGAGCAGTTCTTC. The chain joins TRBV6-1 to TRBJ2-1, with TRBD1 matching over 9 bases. V gave up 6 bases and J gave up 2 bases; unmatched junction bases: 2. The germline CDR1 and CDR2 sequences are MNHNS and SASEGT. This CDR3 is 14 amino acids long.

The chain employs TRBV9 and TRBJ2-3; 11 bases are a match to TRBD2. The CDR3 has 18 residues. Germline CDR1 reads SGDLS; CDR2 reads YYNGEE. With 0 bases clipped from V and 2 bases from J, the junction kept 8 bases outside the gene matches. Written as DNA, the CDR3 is TGTGCCAGCAGCGTAGAAGGTAGCGGGAGGGGATTCACAGATACGCAGTATTTT. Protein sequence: CASSVEGSGRGFTDTQYF.

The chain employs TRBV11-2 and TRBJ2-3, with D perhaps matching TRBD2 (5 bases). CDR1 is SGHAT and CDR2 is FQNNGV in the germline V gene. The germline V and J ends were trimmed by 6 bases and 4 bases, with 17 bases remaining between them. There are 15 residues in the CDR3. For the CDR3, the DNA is TGTGCCAGCAGGCGGAATTTGCGGGTGGCAGATACGCAGTATTTT. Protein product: CASRRNLRVADTQYF.

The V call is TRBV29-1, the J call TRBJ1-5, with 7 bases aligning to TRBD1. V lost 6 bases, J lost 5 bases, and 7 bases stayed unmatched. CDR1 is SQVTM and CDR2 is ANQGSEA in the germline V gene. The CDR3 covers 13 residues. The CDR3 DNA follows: TGCAGCGTGTCACAGGGGACGGATCAGCCCCAGCATTTT. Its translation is CSVSQGTDQPQHF.

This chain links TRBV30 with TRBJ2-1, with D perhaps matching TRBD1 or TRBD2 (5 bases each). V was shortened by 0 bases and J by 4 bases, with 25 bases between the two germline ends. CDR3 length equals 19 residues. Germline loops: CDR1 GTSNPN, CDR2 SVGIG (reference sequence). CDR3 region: CAWSVRQVAGAPFYNEQFF. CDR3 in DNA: TGTGCCTGGAGTGTACGGCAGGTCGCCGGGGCCCCCTTTTACAATGAGCAGTTCTTC.

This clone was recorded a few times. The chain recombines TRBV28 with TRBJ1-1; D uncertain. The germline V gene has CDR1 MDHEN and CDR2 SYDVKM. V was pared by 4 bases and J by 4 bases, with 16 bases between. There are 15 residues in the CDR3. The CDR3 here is CASSSTPVEGTEAFF. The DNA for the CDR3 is TGTGCCAGCAGTTCCACACCAGTGGAAGGCACTGAAGCTTTCTTT. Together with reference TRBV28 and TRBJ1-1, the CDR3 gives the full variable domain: DVKVTQSSRYLVKRTGEKVFLECVQDMDHENMFWYRQDPGLGLRLIYFSYDVKMKEKGDIPEGYSVSREKKERFSLILESASTNQTSMYLCASSSTPVEGTEAFFGQGTRLTVV.

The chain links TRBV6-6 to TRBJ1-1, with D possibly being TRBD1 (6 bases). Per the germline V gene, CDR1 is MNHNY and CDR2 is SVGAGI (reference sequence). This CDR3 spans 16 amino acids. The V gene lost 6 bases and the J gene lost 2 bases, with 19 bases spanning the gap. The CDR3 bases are TGTGCCAGCAGCTCTCCCCGAGGGGGTCAAAACACTGAAGCTTTCTTT. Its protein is CASSSPRGGQNTEAFF.

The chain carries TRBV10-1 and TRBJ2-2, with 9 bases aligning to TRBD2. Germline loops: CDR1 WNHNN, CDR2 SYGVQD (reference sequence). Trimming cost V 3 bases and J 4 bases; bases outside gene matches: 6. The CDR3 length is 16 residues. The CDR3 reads CASSDPAGGRTGELFF. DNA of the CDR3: TGCGCCAGCAGTGATCCCGCGGGAGGGCGCACCGGGGAGCTGTTTTTT.

CDR3 sequence reads: CASSLSRGETQYF. The CDR3, as DNA: TGTGCCAGCAGCTTAAGCCGAGGGGAGACCCAGTACTTC. This sequence joins TRBV7-2 and TRBJ2-5; tentatively, D is TRBD2 (5 bases). Germline V CDR1 and CDR2: SGHTA, FQGNSA. This CDR3 region has 13 residues. V gave up 2 bases and J gave up 5 bases, with 9 bases separating them.

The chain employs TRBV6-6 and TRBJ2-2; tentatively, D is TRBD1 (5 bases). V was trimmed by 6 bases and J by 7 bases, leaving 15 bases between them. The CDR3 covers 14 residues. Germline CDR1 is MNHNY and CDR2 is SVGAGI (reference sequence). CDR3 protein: CASSYTTESGELFF. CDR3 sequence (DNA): TGTGCCAGCAGCTATACGACAGAGAGCGGGGAGCTGTTTTTT.

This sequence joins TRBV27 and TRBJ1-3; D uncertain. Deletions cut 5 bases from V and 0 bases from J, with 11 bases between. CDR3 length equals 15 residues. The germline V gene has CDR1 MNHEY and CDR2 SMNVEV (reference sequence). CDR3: CASSEFSGSGNTIYF. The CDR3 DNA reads TGTGCCAGCAGTGAGTTCAGTGGCTCTGGAAACACCATATATTTT.

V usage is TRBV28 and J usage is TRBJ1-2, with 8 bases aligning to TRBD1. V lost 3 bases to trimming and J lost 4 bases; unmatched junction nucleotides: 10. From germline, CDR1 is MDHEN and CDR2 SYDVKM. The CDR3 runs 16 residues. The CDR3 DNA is TGTGCCAGCAGTTTGTTTTCGGGACAGGAGTTCTATGGCTACACCTTC. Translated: CASSLFSGQEFYGYTF.